This TCR beta chain was found in a study of blood T cell repertoires in COVID-19. Background on the study: T cells, B-cell-depleted T cells, or PBMCs supplied cDNA or gDNA.

Sequencing used immunoSEQ multiplex PCR; TCRdb keeps in-frame clones, though not all of them. The sample holds some 170,000 clones; roughly nine tenths are singletons and the top ten take roughly a sixth. The sequencing input was peripheral blood. The TCR was taken from a man aged 60 to 69 with active or convalescent COVID-19.

The CDR3 DNA reads TGTGCCAGCAGCTTAAAAGGGGAGAACACTGAAGCTTTCTTT. It is translated as CASSLKGENTEAFF. J is TRBJ1-1 and V is TRBV7-9; D might be TRBD1 (5 bases). V gave up 2 bases and J gave up 1 base, with 8 bases separating them. The germline V gene encodes CDR1 SEHNR and CDR2 FQNEAQ (reference sequence). The CDR3 extends over 14 amino acids.